Shown below are 23 T cell receptor beta chains from a single sample sequenced in a study of blood T cell repertoires in COVID-19. Only in-frame clones appear in the TCRdb table, and some are missing; sequencing was by immunoSEQ multiplex PCR. The sample includes 25,000 to 35,000 clones, about 84% of them seen just once. The sample taken for sequencing was peripheral blood. The receptors stem from a woman between 55 and 75 years old with acute or convalescent COVID-19.

This clone came up a few times. V and J are TRBV7-8 and TRBJ2-3, with 11 bases matching TRBD2. The CDR3 is 15 amino acids. Germline lookup yields CDR1 SGHVS and CDR2 FQNEAQ. The ends lost 5 bases at V and 3 bases at J; junction bases unmatched: 4. The CDR3 loop is CASSTRLAGTDTQYF. Here the CDR3 DNA reads TGTGCCAGCAGCACCCGACTAGCGGGGACAGATACGCAGTATTTT.

This clone has only one observation. CDR3 in DNA: TGCGCCAGCAGAGTTGGACAGGGGGGCGGTCAGACCCAGTACTTC. Its translation: CASRVGQGGGQTQYF. The J gene is TRBJ2-5, the V gene TRBV10-2, with 10 bases aligning to TRBD1. The germline gives CDR1 WSHSY, CDR2 SAAADI. The CDR3 spans 15 residues. Losses at the gene ends were 6 bases for V and 6 bases for J; bases not matched to a gene: 10.

The chain joins TRBV27 to TRBJ2-7, with 10 bases matching TRBD1. From germline, CDR1 is MNHEY and CDR2 SMNVEV (reference sequence). The V and J ends lost 5 bases and 0 bases, in that order; junction bases with no gene match: 4. The CDR3 extends over 15 amino acids. The CDR3 sequence: CASSPGQGSSYEQYF. CDR3 in DNA: TGTGCCAGCAGTCCGGGACAGGGGAGCTCCTACGAGCAGTACTTC.

CDR3 nucleotide sequence: TGTGCCAGCAGCCCCCGCGGCTCAACTAATGAAAAACTGTTTTTT. It specifies CASSPRGSTNEKLFF. V is TRBV5-4 and J is TRBJ1-4; D is ambiguous. Trimming removed 4 bases from V and 0 bases from J, with 10 bases in between. Germline lookup yields CDR1 SGHNT and CDR2 YYREEE (reference sequence). The length of the CDR3 is 15 residues.

The V call is TRBV5-4, the J call TRBJ2-2; 7 bases align to TRBD2. The trim removed 5 bases at V and 4 bases at J, leaving 5 bases unmatched. Germline V CDR1 and CDR2: SGHNT, YYREEE (reference sequence). The CDR3 is 14 residues long. In nucleotides, the CDR3 is TGTGCCAGCAGTGCAGGACTAGGCACCGGGGAGCTGTTTTTT. It is translated as CASSAGLGTGELFF. The whole variable domain, remainder taken from reference TRBV5-4 and TRBJ2-2, is ETGVTQSPTHLIKTRGQQVTLRCSSQSGHNTVSWYQQALGQGPQFIFQYYREEENGRGNFPPRFSGLQFPNYSSELNVNALELDDSALYLCASSAGLGTGELFFGEGSRLTVL.

This clone was counted a few times. V is TRBV5-5 and J is TRBJ1-2; D not certain. There are 14 residues in the CDR3. Germline values: CDR1 SGHKS, CDR2 YYEKEE (reference sequence). Trimming removed 0 bases from V and 0 bases from J, with 6 bases in between. The CDR3 protein is CASSLGAANYGYTF. DNA of the CDR3: TGTGCCAGCAGCTTGGGGGCAGCTAACTATGGCTACACCTTC.

J is TRBJ2-5 and V is TRBV14, with a weak D call TRBD1 (6 bases). Germline V gives CDR1 SGHDN, CDR2 FVKESK. The CDR3 spans 15 residues. Trimming cost V 6 bases and J 4 bases, with 18 bases left between them. The CDR3 protein is CASSAHRVLGETQYF. CDR3 sequence (DNA): TGTGCCAGCAGTGCCCACAGGGTTTTGGGAGAGACCCAGTACTTC.

The chain carries TRBV10-1 and TRBJ2-7, with TRBD2 matching 12 bases. The length of the CDR3 is 17 residues. J lost 0 bases, V lost 4 bases, and 7 bases had no gene match. Germline lookup yields CDR1 WNHNN and CDR2 SYGVQD (reference sequence). The CDR3 region has the DNA TGCGCCAGCAGTGGGACTAGCGGGGACCTGAGCTCCTACGAGCAGTACTTC. It translates to CASSGTSGDLSSYEQYF.

This chain links TRBV5-6 with TRBJ2-5; 12 bases are a match to TRBD2. V trimming: 4 bases; J trimming: 2 bases; junction bases outside the gene matches: 6. The CDR3 loop spans 16 amino acids. Germline-derived CDR1 and CDR2 are SGHDT and YYEEEE. The CDR3 loop is CASSPGLAGLQETQYF. The CDR3 region has the DNA TGTGCCAGCAGCCCAGGACTAGCGGGGCTACAAGAGACCCAGTACTTC.

This chain joins TRBV5-5 and TRBJ1-2; no clear D. The CDR3 has 15 residues. Germline loops: CDR1 SGHKS, CDR2 YYEKEE (reference sequence). Trimming stripped 0 bases from V and 0 bases from J, with 9 bases between. CDR3 sequence: CASSLERRANYGYTF. In DNA form, the CDR3 reads TGTGCCAGCAGCTTGGAACGTCGAGCTAACTATGGCTACACCTTC.

The chain employs TRBV30 and TRBJ2-2; 9 nucleotides agree with TRBD1. The CDR3 consists of 14 residues. The J segment lost 6 bases and the V segment lost 5 bases, leaving 7 bases of the junction unmatched. Per germline, CDR1 GTSNPN and CDR2 SVGIG (reference sequence). The CDR3 DNA reads as TGTGCCTGGGGGACAGGGTCAAAATCCGGGGAGCTGTTTTTT. Protein product: CAWGTGSKSGELFF.

J is TRBJ1-2 and V is TRBV19; D gene unclear. Germline values: CDR1 LNHDA, CDR2 SQIVND (reference sequence). The V gene lost 9 bases and the J gene lost 6 bases, with 17 bases spanning the gap. This CDR3 has 13 amino acids. CDR3 residues: CASGSLRAHGYTF. For the CDR3, the DNA is TGTGCCAGCGGGAGCTTAAGGGCCCATGGCTACACCTTC. The full variable domain, its missing parts supplied by reference TRBV19 and TRBJ1-2, is DGGITQSPKYLFRKEGQNVTLSCEQNLNHDAMYWYRQDPGQGLRLIYYSQIVNDFQKGDIAEGYSVSREKKESFPLTVTSAQKNPTAFYLCASGSLRAHGYTFGSGTRLTVV.

This clone was observed a few times. The chain carries TRBV5-6 and TRBJ1-6; unclear D gene. CDR1 SGHDT and CDR2 YYEEEE come from the germline V gene. The CDR3 runs to 13 residues. V was clipped by 4 bases and J by 7 bases, with 9 bases between them. The CDR3: CASSRPGNSPLHF. The CDR3 DNA reads TGTGCCAGCAGCAGGCCGGGGAATTCACCCCTCCACTTT.

The chain links TRBV28 to TRBJ1-6; TRBD1 agrees at 11 bases. CDR1 is MDHEN, CDR2 SYDVKM, per germline. CDR3 size: 15 residues. V gave up 6 bases and J gave up 9 bases; unmatched junction bases: 7. The CDR3 region has the DNA TGTGCCAGCAGATGGGGACAGGGGGGGGTTTCACCCCTCCACTTT. It translates to CASRWGQGGVSPLHF. The whole variable domain, remainder taken from reference TRBV28 and TRBJ1-6, is DVKVTQSSRYLVKRTGEKVFLECVQDMDHENMFWYRQDPGLGLRLIYFSYDVKMKEKGDIPEGYSVSREKKERFSLILESASTNQTSMYLCASRWGQGGVSPLHFGNGTRLTVT.

This chain joins TRBV24-1 and TRBJ2-5, with 8 bases fitting TRBD1. The CDR3 is 14 amino acids. The J segment lost 4 bases and the V segment lost 8 bases, leaving 8 bases of the junction unmatched. The germline V gene has CDR1 KGHDR and CDR2 SFDVKD. CDR3 protein: CATKGQGVRETQYF. The CDR3 DNA follows: TGTGCCACCAAAGGACAGGGCGTCCGAGAGACCCAGTACTTC.

By proportion, this clone is hyperexpanded. The chain has TRBV2 and TRBJ1-1; the D is unclear. Trimming took 8 bases from V and 9 from J, leaving 22 bases between them. CDR3 length: 14 residues. The germline V gene has CDR1 SNHLY and CDR2 FYNNEI. The CDR3 nucleotides read TGTGCCAGCCTCGCAGGAATTTCGGGGTATAAAGCTTTCTTT. This codes for CASLAGISGYKAFF.

This chain connects TRBV19 to TRBJ1-5; tentatively, D is TRBD1 (5 bases). Germline V gives CDR1 LNHDA, CDR2 SQIVND (reference sequence). The CDR3 runs to 15 residues. Trimming stripped 3 bases from V and 3 bases from J, with 12 bases between. This CDR3 is CASSIGGMANQPQHF. The CDR3, as DNA: TGTGCCAGTAGTATTGGGGGGATGGCCAATCAGCCCCAGCATTTT. The variable domain in full, with the rest retrieved from reference TRBV19 and TRBJ1-5, is DGGITQSPKYLFRKEGQNVTLSCEQNLNHDAMYWYRQDPGQGLRLIYYSQIVNDFQKGDIAEGYSVSREKKESFPLTVTSAQKNPTAFYLCASSIGGMANQPQHFGDGTRLSIL.

This clone was seen just once. The rearrangement joins TRBV30 to TRBJ1-5; no reliable D call. Germline loops: CDR1 GTSNPN, CDR2 SVGIG (reference sequence). With 0 bases removed from V and 7 bases from J, the gap between germline ends came to 10 bases. This CDR3 region has 13 residues. The CDR3 DNA is TGTGCCTGGAGTGTACGGGGATTACAGCCCCAGCATTTT. This sequence encodes CAWSVRGLQPQHF.

The chain links TRBV6-6 to TRBJ1-3; D might be TRBD1 (6 bases). CDR3 length: 14 residues. Germline V lookup: CDR1 MNHNY, CDR2 SVGAGI (reference sequence). With 7 bases removed from V and 3 bases from J, the gap between germline ends came to 13 bases. CDR3 protein: CASIGQTYGNTIYF. CDR3 sequence (DNA): TGTGCCAGCATCGGACAGACGTATGGAAACACCATATATTTT.

The rearrangement uses TRBV27 and TRBJ1-5; 7 bases agree with TRBD1. Trimming at V came to 4 bases and at J to 6 bases, leaving 3 bases not matched to a gene. CDR3 length: 13 amino acids. Germline CDR1 reads MNHEY; CDR2 reads SMNVEV (reference sequence). CDR3 region: CASSWDRVQPQHF. The CDR3 nucleotides read TGTGCCAGCAGTTGGGACAGAGTTCAGCCCCAGCATTTT.

The chain employs TRBV30 and TRBJ2-1; D not resolved. Deletions cut 3 bases from V and 3 bases from J, with 12 bases between. The CDR3 is made up of 14 amino acids. The germline gives CDR1 GTSNPN, CDR2 SVGIG (reference sequence). The CDR3 DNA reads TGTGCCTGGAGCCAGTCCCCGGGCTACAATGAGCAGTTCTTC. It codes for CAWSQSPGYNEQFF.

A few counts support this clone. The gene calls are TRBV5-1 and TRBJ2-5; a weak D match, TRBD2 (7 bases). The ends were cut back, 5 bases at V and 5 bases at J, with 19 bases in the middle. Germline V gives CDR1 SGHRS, CDR2 YFSETQ. The CDR3 totals 15 residues. Here the CDR3 reads CASRGGASTPETQYF. The DNA for the CDR3 is TGCGCCAGCAGGGGGGGGGCTAGTACTCCGGAGACCCAGTACTTC. The full variable domain, completed using reference TRBV5-1 and TRBJ2-5, is KAGVTQTPRYLIKTRGQQVTLSCSPISGHRSVSWYQQTPGQGLQFLFEYFSETQRNKGNFPGRFSGRQFSNSRSEMNVSTLELGDSALYLCASRGGASTPETQYFGPGTRLLVL.

This clone was recorded a few times. This chain joins TRBV19 and TRBJ1-1; perhaps TRBD1 as D (6 bases). This CDR3 has 13 residues. The V end lost 10 bases, the J end lost 2 bases, and 14 bases lay between the germline ends. Germline values: CDR1 LNHDA, CDR2 SQIVND (reference sequence). CDR3 amino acids: CANHEDSNTEAFF. The CDR3 DNA sequence: TGTGCCAACCATGAGGACAGTAACACTGAAGCTTTCTTT.